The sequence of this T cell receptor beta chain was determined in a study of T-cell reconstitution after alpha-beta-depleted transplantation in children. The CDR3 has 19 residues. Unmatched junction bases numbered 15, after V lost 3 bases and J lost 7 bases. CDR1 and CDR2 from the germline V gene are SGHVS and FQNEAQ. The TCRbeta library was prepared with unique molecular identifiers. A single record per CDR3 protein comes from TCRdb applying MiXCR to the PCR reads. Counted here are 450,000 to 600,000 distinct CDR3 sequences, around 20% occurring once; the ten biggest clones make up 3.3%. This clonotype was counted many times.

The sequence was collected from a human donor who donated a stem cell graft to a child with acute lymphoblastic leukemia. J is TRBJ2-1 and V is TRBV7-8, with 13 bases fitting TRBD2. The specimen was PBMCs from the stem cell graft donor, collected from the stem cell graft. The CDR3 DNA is TGTGCCAGCAGCTTTTGGACTAGCGGGAGAAGGGGGTATGGGAATGAGCAGTTCTTC. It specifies CASSFWTSGRRGYGNEQFF.